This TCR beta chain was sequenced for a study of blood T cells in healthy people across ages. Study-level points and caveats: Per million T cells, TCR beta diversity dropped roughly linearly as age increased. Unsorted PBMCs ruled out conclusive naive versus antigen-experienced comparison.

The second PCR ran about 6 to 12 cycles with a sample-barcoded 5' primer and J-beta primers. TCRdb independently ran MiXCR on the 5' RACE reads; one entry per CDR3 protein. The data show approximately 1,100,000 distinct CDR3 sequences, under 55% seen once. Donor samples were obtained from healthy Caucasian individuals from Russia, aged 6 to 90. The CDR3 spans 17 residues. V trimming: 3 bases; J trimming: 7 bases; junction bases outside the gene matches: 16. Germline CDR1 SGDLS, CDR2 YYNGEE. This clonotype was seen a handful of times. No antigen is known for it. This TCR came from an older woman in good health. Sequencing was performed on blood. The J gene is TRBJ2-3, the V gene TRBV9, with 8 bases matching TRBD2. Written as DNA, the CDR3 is TGTGCCAGCAGCGCGGAAGGGATAAGCGGGAGAGGGAATACGCAGTATTTT. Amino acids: CASSAEGISGRGNTQYF. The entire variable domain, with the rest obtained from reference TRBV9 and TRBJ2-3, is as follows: DSGVTQTPKHLITATGQRVTLRCSPRSGDLSVYWYQQSLDQGLQFLIQYYNGEERAKGNILERFSAQQFPDLHSELNLSSLELGDSALYFCASSAEGISGRGNTQYFGPGTRLTVL.